This T cell receptor (beta chain) was sequenced during a study of molecular identifiers for immune sequencing clone quantification. Broader study findings: Jurkat TCR RNA spiked in from one cell (amid one million naive cells) was reportedly detectable.

A word on this clonotype: Antigen specificity is unknown.

This CDR3 has 16 residues. Trimming stripped 1 base from V and 0 bases from J, with 15 bases between. CDR1 and CDR2 (germline): DFQATT, SNEGSKA (reference sequence). Libraries of naive CD8 T cells were made from approximately 22,000 to 940,000 sorted cells. They used 10%, 30% or 50% RNA. Sorting recovered naive CD8 T cells on a CD8+CD4-CCR7+CD45RA+ profile. TCRdb ran MiXCR on the PCR reads and lists one entry per CDR3 protein. The sample shows 300,000 to 350,000 distinct CDR3 sequences, roughly a fifth of them seen only once. This TCR came from a human donor in good health. Some libraries in this study had Jurkat cell RNA spiked in. What was sequenced was naive CD8+ T cells from blood, with Jurkat cell RNA spiked in. Subset noted: FACS-sorted CD8+CD4-CCR7+CD45RA+ naive T cells. V usage is TRBV20-1 and J usage is TRBJ2-5; D might be TRBD2 (5 bases). The CDR3 DNA reads TGCAGTGCTAGAGCAATTTCCGGGGATAACCAAGAGACCCAGTACTTC. Protein: CSARAISGDNQETQYF.